The clone carrying this T cell receptor (beta chain) was detected only a few times. Its antigen is undetermined. The data are from a study of post-analysis software for immune sequencing data. Study as a whole: Multiple sclerosis in the patients followed relapsing-remitting, secondary progressive and progressive-relapsing courses. Study-wide results and limits: Included in a set of about five TRBV segments more frequent in patients than controls were TRBV5-6, TRBV5-1 and TRBV20-1. Co-batched samples clustered tightly together by F measure. Normalized Chao1 diversity was significantly lower in multiple sclerosis patients than in controls.

Each TCR beta cDNA library carried unique molecular identifiers. cDNA molecules numbering some 500,000 came from around 0.96 to 9.9 million T cells. MiXCR, applied by TCRdb to the PCR reads, yields one record per CDR3 protein. The top ten hold roughly 1.6% of the sample, which has 170,000 or so distinct CDR3 sequences, approximately 28% seen once. The CDR3 runs 15 residues. V lost 0 bases to trimming and J lost 2 bases; unmatched junction nucleotides: 5. Germline CDR1 reads DFQATT; CDR2 reads SNEGSKA (reference sequence). The chain has TRBV20-1 and TRBJ1-1; 8 bases map to TRBD1. This receptor was obtained from a girl aged 5 to 17 with multiple sclerosis. Sequencing input: blood. CDR3 sequence reads: CSAREGTGFNTEAFF. In DNA, the CDR3 is TGCAGTGCTAGAGAGGGGACAGGCTTTAACACTGAAGCTTTCTTT.